This T cell receptor (beta chain) was sequenced in a study of blood T cell repertoires in COVID-19. TCRdb keeps only in-frame clones here, not all; method: immunoSEQ multiplex PCR. The repertoire holds tens of thousands of clones, with around nine tenths as singletons. The TCR originated in a man in his 70s with acute or convalescent COVID-19. Sequencing input: peripheral blood.

CDR3 sequence: CASSVEAANEKLFF. The CDR3 DNA reads as TGTGCCAGCAGCGTAGAGGCGGCTAATGAAAAACTGTTTTTT. The rearrangement joins TRBV9 to TRBJ1-4, with D unclear. The V gene lost 0 bases and the J gene lost 3 bases, with 6 bases spanning the gap. Germline CDR1 SGDLS, CDR2 YYNGEE. The CDR3 covers 14 residues.